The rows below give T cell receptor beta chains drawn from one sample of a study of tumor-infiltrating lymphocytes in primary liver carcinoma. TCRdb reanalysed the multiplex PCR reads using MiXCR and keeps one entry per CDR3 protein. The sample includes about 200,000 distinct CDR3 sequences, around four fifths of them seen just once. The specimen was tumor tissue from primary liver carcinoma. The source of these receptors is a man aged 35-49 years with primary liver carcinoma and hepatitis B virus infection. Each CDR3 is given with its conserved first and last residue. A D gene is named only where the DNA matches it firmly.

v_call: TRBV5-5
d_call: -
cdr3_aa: CASSGRTDLFSGNTIYF

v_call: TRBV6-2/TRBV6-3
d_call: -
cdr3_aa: CASSIGRSRSSDEQYF

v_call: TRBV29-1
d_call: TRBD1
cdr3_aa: CSVSRTGVSDTQCF

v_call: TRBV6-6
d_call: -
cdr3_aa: CANSYRLVCMNTEAFF

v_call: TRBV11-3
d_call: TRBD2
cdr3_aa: CASSLAKRGGYNGQLF

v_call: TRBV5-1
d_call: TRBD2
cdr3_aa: CASSVNGTSGGNEQCF

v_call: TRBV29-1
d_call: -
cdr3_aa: CSVEGGAGITDTQYF

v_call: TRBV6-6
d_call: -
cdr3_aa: CANSYSNPVHNEQFF

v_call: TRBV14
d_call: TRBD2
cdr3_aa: CASSALAVWVNNEHFF

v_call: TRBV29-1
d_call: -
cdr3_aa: CSVEDVRAAKNIQYF

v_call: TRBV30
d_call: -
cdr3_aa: CAWIVSLGNQPQHF

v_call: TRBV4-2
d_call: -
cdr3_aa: CASGQDRDKEEQYF

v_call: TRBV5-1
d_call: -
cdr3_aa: CASNLTSGTYNEQFF

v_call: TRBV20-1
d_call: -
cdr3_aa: CSVYGMGSEQFF

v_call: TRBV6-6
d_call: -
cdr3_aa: CASSYPHPSSAFF

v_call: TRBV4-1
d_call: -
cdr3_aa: CASSQDPTGRCNEQFF

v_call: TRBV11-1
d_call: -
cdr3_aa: CASSSWGNYVGARTHTQYF

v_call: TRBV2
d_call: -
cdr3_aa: CASREAETQYF

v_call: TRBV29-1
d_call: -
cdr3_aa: CSVVQGEAYEQYF

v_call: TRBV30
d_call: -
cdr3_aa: CVLNTRGAETQYF

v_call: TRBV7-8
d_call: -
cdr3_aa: CAILGSKGDKNIQYF

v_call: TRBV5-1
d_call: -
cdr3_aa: CASSLESSAIAYKQYF

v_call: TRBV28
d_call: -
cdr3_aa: CASSPLGLSNQPQHF

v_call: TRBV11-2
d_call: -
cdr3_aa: CASSFAASAVNSPLHF

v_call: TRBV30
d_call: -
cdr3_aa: CAWSVKGNHPQHF

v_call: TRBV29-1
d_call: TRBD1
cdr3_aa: CSTETGTDTQHF

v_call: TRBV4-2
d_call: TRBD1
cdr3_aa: CASSQNGTGGQETQYF

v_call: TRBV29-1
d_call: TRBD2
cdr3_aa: CNVRTGGSRAETQYF